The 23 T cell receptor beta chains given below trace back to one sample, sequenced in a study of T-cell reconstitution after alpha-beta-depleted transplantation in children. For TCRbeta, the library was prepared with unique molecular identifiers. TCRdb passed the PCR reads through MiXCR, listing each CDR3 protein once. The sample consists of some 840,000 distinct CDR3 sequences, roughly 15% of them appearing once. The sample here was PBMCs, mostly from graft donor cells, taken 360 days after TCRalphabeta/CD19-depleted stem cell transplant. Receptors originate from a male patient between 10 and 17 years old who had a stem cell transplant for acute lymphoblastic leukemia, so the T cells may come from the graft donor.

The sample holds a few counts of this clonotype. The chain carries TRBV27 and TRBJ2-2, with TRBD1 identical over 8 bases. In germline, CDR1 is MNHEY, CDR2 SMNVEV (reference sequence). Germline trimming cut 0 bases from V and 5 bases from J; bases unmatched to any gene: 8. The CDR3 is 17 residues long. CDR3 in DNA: TGTGCCAGCAGTTTATCGGGACAGGATTACACGACCGGGGAGCTGTTTTTT. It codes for CASSLSGQDYTTGELFF.

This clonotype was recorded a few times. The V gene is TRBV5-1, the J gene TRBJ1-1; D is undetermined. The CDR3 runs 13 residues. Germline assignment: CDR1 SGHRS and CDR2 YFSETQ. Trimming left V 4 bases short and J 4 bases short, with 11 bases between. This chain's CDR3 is CASSLVRSTEAFF. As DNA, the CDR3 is TGCGCCAGCAGCCTAGTAAGAAGCACTGAAGCTTTCTTT.

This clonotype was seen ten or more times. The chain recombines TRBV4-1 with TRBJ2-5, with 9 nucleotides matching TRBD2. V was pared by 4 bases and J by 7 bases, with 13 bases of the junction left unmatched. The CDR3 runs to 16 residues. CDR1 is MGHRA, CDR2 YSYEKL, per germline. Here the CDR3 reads CASSLPSGASKWTQYF. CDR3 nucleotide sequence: TGCGCCAGCAGCCTCCCTAGCGGGGCTTCCAAGTGGACCCAGTACTTC.

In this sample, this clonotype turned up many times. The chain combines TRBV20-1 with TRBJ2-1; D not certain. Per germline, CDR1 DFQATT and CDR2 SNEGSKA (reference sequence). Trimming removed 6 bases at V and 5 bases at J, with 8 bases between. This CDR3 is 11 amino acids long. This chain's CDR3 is CSADTDNEQFF. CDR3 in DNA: TGCAGTGCCGACACCGACAATGAGCAGTTCTTC.

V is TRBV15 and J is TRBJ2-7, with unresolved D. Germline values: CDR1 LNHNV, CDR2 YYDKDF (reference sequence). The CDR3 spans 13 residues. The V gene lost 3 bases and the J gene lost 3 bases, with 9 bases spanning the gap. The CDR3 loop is CATSSLQYYEQYF. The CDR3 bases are TGTGCCACCAGCAGTTTGCAGTACTACGAGCAGTACTTC.

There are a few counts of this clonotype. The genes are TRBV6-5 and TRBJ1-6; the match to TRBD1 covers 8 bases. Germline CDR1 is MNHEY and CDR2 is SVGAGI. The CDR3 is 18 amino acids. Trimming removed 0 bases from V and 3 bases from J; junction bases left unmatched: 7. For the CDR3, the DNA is TGTGCCAGCAGTTACTCTGGGGGCAGGGGGCTCTATAATTCACCCCTCCACTTT. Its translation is CASSYSGGRGLYNSPLHF.

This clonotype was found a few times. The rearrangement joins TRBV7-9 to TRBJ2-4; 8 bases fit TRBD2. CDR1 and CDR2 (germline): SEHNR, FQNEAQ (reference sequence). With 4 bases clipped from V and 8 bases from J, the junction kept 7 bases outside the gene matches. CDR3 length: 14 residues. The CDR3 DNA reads TGTGCCAGCAGCTCGAGACTAGCGTTGGACATTCAGTACTTC. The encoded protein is CASSSRLALDIQYF.

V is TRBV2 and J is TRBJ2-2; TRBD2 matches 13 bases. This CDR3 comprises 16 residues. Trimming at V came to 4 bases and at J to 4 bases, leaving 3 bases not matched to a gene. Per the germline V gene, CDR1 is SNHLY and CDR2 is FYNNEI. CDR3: CASSGTSGGLTGELFF. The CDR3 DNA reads TGTGCCAGCAGTGGGACTAGCGGGGGCCTCACCGGGGAGCTGTTTTTT.

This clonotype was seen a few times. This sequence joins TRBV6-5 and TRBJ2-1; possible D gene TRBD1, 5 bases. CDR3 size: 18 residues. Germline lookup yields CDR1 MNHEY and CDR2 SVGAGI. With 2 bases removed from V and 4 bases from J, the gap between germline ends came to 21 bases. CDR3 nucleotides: TGTGCCAGCAGTTACATAGGACAAGGGGCCTTAACTTACAATGAGCAGTTCTTC. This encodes CASSYIGQGALTYNEQFF.

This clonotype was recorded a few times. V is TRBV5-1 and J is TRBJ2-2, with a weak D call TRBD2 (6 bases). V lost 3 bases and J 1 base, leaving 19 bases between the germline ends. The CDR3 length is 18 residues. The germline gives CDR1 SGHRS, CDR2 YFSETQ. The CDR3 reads CASSWGLTGPLNTGELFF. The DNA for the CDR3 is TGCGCCAGCAGCTGGGGACTGACTGGCCCCCTGAACACCGGGGAGCTGTTTTTT. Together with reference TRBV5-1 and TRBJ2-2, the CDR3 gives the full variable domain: KAGVTQTPRYLIKTRGQQVTLSCSPISGHRSVSWYQQTPGQGLQFLFEYFSETQRNKGNFPGRFSGRQFSNSRSEMNVSTLELGDSALYLCASSWGLTGPLNTGELFFGEGSRLTVL.

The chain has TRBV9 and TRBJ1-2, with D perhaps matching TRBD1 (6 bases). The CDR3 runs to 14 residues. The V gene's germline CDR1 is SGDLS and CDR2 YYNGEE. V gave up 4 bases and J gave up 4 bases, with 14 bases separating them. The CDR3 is CASSPTQGVYGYTF. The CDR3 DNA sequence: TGTGCCAGCAGCCCGACACAGGGTGTCTATGGCTACACCTTC.

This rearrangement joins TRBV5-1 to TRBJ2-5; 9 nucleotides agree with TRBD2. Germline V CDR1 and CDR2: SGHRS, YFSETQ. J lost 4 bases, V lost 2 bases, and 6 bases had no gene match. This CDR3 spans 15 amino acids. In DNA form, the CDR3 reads TGCGCCAGCAGCTTTGTAGCGGGAGTCGGAGAGACCCAGTACTTC. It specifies CASSFVAGVGETQYF.

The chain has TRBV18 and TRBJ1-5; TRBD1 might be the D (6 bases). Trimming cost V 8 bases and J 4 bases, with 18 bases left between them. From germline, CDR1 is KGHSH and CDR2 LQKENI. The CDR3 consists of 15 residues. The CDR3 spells CASAEGGGENQPQHF. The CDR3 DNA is TGTGCCAGCGCCGAAGGCGGGGGCGAGAATCAGCCCCAGCATTTT.

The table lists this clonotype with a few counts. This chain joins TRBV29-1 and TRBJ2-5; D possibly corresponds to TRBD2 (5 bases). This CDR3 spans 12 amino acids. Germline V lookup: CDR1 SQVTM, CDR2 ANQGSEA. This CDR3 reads CTVGRATETQYF. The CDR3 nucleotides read TGCACCGTAGGGCGGGCGACAGAGACCCAGTACTTC.

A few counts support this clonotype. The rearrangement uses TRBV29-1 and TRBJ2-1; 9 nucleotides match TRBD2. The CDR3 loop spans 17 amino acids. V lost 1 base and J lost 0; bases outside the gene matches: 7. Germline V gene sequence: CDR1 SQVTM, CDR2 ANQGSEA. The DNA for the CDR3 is TGCAGCGTTGAAGGACTAGCGGAGCGAATCTCCTACAATGAGCAGTTCTTC. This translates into CSVEGLAERISYNEQFF.

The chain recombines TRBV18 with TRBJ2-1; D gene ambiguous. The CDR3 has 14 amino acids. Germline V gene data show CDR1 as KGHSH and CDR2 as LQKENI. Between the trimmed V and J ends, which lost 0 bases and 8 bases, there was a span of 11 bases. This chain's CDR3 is CASSPPSATDEQFF. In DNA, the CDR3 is TGTGCCAGCTCACCACCATCAGCGACTGATGAGCAGTTCTTC. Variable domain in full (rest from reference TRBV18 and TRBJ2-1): NAGVMQNPRHLVRRRGQEARLRCSPMKGHSHVYWYRQLPEEGLKFMVYLQKENIIDESGMPKERFSAEFPKEGPSILRIQQVVRGDSAAYFCASSPPSATDEQFFGPGTRLTVL.

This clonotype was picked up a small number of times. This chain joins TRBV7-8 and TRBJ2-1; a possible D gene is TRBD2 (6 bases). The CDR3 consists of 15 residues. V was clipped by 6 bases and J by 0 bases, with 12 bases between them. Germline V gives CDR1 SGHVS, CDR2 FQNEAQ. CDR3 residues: CASSNRGSSYNEQFF. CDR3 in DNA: TGTGCCAGCAGTAACCGGGGGAGCTCCTACAATGAGCAGTTCTTC.

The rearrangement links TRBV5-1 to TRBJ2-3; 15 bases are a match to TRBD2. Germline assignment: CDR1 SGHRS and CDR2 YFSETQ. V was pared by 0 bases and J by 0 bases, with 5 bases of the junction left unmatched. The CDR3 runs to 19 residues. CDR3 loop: CASSLVGLAGGWSTDTQYF. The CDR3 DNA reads TGCGCCAGCAGCTTGGTGGGACTAGCGGGAGGCTGGAGCACAGATACGCAGTATTTT.

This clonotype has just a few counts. The CDR3 loop reads CASSRLWAGENTGELFF. The CDR3 region has the DNA TGTGCCAGCAGCCGTCTTTGGGCAGGAGAGAACACCGGGGAGCTGTTTTTT. The chain links TRBV11-2 to TRBJ2-2; no definite D call. Germline assignment: CDR1 SGHAT and CDR2 FQNNGV. The CDR3 is 17 amino acids. Trimming shortened V by 5 bases and J by 1 base, and 17 bases separated the two germline ends.

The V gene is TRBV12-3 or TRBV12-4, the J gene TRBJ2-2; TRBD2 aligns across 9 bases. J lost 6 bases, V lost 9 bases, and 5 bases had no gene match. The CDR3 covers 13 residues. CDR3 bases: TGTGCCAGTAAGGGACTAGCTGCCGGGGAGCTGTTTTTT. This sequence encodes CASKGLAAGELFF.

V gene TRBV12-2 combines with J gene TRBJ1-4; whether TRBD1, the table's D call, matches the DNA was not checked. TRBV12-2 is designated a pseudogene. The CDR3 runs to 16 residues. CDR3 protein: CASRLAPTPRREKLFF. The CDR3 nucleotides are TGTGCAAGTCGCTTAGCGCCGACCCCTAGGCGGGAAAAACTGTTTTTT.

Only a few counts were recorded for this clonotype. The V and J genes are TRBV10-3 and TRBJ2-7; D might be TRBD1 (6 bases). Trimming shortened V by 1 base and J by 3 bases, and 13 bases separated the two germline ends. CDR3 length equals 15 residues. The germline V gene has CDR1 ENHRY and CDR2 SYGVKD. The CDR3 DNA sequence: TGTGCCATCAGTGAGTACAGGGTAACCAACTACGAGCAGTACTTC. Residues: CAISEYRVTNYEQYF.

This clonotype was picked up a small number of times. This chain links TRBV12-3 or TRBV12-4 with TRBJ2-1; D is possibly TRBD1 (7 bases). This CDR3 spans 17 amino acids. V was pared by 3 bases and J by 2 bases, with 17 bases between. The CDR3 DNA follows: TGTGCCAGCAGTTTCATCCCAGGGGGACTCACCTACAATGAGCAGTTCTTC. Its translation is CASSFIPGGLTYNEQFF.